This TCR beta chain was documented in a study of T cells after yellow fever vaccination. General study results and limits: Most clones from primary vaccination resurfaced after the booster (approximately 97% CD4, around 90% CD8). The appearance of a small share of clonotypes in both CD4 and CD8 compartments was observed.

TCRdb analysed the 5' RACE reads with MiXCR anew, one entry per CDR3 protein. The repertoire holds about 68,000 distinct CDR3 sequences, with 6.5% as singletons. This clonotype was detected a few times. The antigen remains undetermined. Trimming left V 0 bases short and J 1 base short, with 12 bases between. Germline CDR1 is LGHNA and CDR2 is YSLEER. This CDR3 is built from 16 residues. This chain joins TRBV4-3 and TRBJ2-5; D not certain. The material sequenced was CD8+ T cells sorted from PBMCs, taken roughly 46 days after the first yellow fever vaccination. This receptor was identified in a man aged 18 to 29 who received the YFV17D yellow fever vaccine. CDR3 bases: TGCGCCAGCAGCCAAGAAGGGCCAGGAGCCCAAGAGACCCAGTACTTC. This gives the protein CASSQEGPGAQETQYF.